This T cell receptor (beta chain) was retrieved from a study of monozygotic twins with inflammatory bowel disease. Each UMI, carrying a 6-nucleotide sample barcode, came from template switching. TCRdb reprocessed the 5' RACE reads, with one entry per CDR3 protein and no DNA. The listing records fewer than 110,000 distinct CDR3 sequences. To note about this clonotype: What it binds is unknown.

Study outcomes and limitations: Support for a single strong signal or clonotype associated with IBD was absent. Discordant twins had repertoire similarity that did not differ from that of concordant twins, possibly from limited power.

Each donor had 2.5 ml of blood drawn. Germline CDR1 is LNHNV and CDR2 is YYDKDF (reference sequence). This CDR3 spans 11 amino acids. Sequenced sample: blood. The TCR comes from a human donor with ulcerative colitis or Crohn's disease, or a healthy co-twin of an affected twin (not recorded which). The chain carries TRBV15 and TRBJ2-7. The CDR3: CATSRGVEQYF.